The next 20 T cell receptor beta chains were all read from a single sample in a study of identical twins. Each CDR3 protein gets one entry after TCRdb re-called the 5' RACE reads with MiXCR. The data show around 510,000 distinct CDR3 sequences, 13% to 15% seen once. The sample also formed part of further work on yellow fever vaccine responses in identical twins.

Sequencing was performed on CD4+ T cells sorted from blood. These receptors were collected from a woman aged 18-29 years in good health.

The genes are TRBV2 and TRBJ2-3; 8 nucleotides match TRBD2. Germline V gives CDR1 SNHLY, CDR2 FYNNEI. The CDR3 loop spans 15 amino acids. V lost 3 bases and J lost 7; bases outside the gene matches: 9. CDR3 coding DNA: TGTGCCAGCAGTGACCTCGGGGGGGTTCTTTATACGCAGTATTTT. It translates to CASSDLGGVLYTQYF.

The CDR3 DNA sequence: TGTGCCAGCAGCAGAGAGGTCCTGCAAACCGGGGAGCTGTTTTTT. It is translated as CASSREVLQTGELFF. This chain uses TRBV7-2 with TRBJ2-2; no clear D gene. Between the trimmed V and J ends, which lost 5 bases and 5 bases, there was a span of 15 bases. Germline lookup yields CDR1 SGHTA and CDR2 FQGNSA. This CDR3 has 15 residues. Together with reference TRBV7-2 and TRBJ2-2, the CDR3 gives the full variable domain: GAGVSQSPSNKVTEKGKDVELRCDPISGHTALYWYRQSLGQGLEFLIYFQGNSAPDKSGLPSDRFSAERTGGSVSTLTIQRTQQEDSAVYLCASSREVLQTGELFFGEGSRLTVL.

In its sample, this clonotype was seen many times. The chain couples TRBV12-3 or TRBV12-4 to TRBJ2-5, with 9 positions matching TRBD2. This CDR3 contains 15 residues. The junction had 11 bases not matched to a gene; V was cut back by 7 bases and J by 5 bases. CDR3 nucleotides: TGTGCCAGCACAATTAGCGGGAGAGGTCGGGAGACCCAGTACTTC. As protein: CASTISGRGRETQYF.

This chain connects TRBV20-1 to TRBJ2-7; D is perhaps TRBD2 (6 bases). The V gene's germline CDR1 is DFQATT and CDR2 SNEGSKA (reference sequence). The CDR3 is 14 amino acids. V lost 6 bases and J 2 bases, leaving 17 bases between the germline ends. CDR3 residues: CSAMAGTSTYEQYF. The CDR3 DNA reads TGCAGTGCGATGGCGGGGACGTCTACCTACGAGCAGTACTTC.

This clonotype showed up just a few times. J is TRBJ2-7 and V is TRBV7-9; D call uncertain. The V gene lost 2 bases and the J gene lost 2 bases, with 16 bases spanning the gap. The CDR3 extends over 16 amino acids. Germline CDR1 reads SEHNR; CDR2 reads FQNEAQ (reference sequence). CDR3 DNA: TGTGCCAGCAGCTTACTTCGGCCGGGCTACACCTACGAGCAGTACTTC. Translated, it gives CASSLLRPGYTYEQYF.

This chain links TRBV6-1 with TRBJ2-7; 12 positions match TRBD2. V was clipped by 5 bases and J by 1 base; unmatched bases: 12. Looked up from germline, CDR1 is MNHNS and CDR2 is SASEGT. This CDR3 has 18 residues. In nucleotides, the CDR3 is TGTGCCAGCAGTCCCCGAGCTAGCGGGGGGGTGGGGTCCTACGAGCAGTACTTC. Its translation: CASSPRASGGVGSYEQYF.

This clonotype was seen a few times. The chain recombines TRBV5-1 with TRBJ2-7, with D tentatively TRBD2 (6 bases). Germline V gene lookup returns CDR1 SGHRS and CDR2 YFSETQ. This CDR3 contains 16 residues. V shed 4 bases and J shed 0 bases, with 17 bases lying between them. Here the CDR3 reads CASSGGVADPSYEQYF. CDR3 nucleotide sequence: TGCGCCAGCAGCGGGGGAGTAGCGGACCCCTCCTACGAGCAGTACTTC.

This clonotype was picked up a small number of times. CDR3 region: CASSPGLGTYEQYF. In nucleotides, the CDR3 is TGTGCCAGCAGCCCGGGACTAGGTACCTACGAGCAGTACTTC. V and J are TRBV28 and TRBJ2-7, with 8 bases fitting TRBD2. The CDR3 runs 14 residues. The V gene end was trimmed by 6 bases and the J gene end by 2 bases; junction bases not matched to a gene: 6. CDR1 MDHEN and CDR2 SYDVKM come from the germline V gene.

This chain joins TRBV28 and TRBJ2-7, with D unresolved. Germline V gene lookup returns CDR1 MDHEN and CDR2 SYDVKM. The CDR3 has 13 amino acids. CDR3 sequence reads: CASTLSETYEQYV. CDR3 sequence (DNA): TGTGCCAGCACTTTATCAGAAACCTACGAGCAGTACGTC.

The chain links TRBV6-2 or TRBV6-3 to TRBJ1-1; no definite D call. Germline values: CDR1 MNHEY, CDR2 SVGEGT. This CDR3 spans 14 amino acids. Trimming shortened V by 4 bases and J by 0 bases, and 9 bases separated the two germline ends. The CDR3 protein is CASSSWVLNTEAFF. The DNA of the CDR3 is TGTGCCAGCAGTTCTTGGGTCCTGAACACTGAAGCTTTCTTT.

The chain joins TRBV5-5 to TRBJ1-5; maybe TRBD1 (6 bases). In germline, CDR1 is SGHKS, CDR2 YYEKEE (reference sequence). This CDR3 comprises 16 residues. The V end lost 0 bases, the J end lost 1 base, and 11 bases lay between the germline ends. The CDR3 region has the DNA TGTGCCAGCAGCTTGGCCGGGGGGCGAAGCAATCAGCCCCAGCATTTT. Amino acid sequence: CASSLAGGRSNQPQHF.

The V call is TRBV5-1, the J call TRBJ2-5; 10 positions agree with TRBD2. The CDR3 covers 14 residues. Germline values: CDR1 SGHRS, CDR2 YFSETQ. Trimming took 9 bases from V and 1 from J; bases not matched to a gene: 6. CDR3: CATNSGGTQETQYF. The CDR3 nucleotides read TGCGCCACCAATAGCGGGGGGACCCAAGAGACCCAGTACTTC.

This clonotype has a handful of counts. This chain connects TRBV10-3 to TRBJ2-3, with 9 positions matching TRBD1. The CDR3 covers 14 residues. Germline values: CDR1 ENHRY, CDR2 SYGVKD. J lost 4 bases, V lost 5 bases, and 4 bases had no gene match. In nucleotides, the CDR3 is TGTGCCATCAGTCGGGACAGGGTCTCAGATACGCAGTATTTT. Translation gives CAISRDRVSDTQYF.

This clonotype was counted only a few times. The chain recombines TRBV12-3 or TRBV12-4 with TRBJ2-3, with TRBD2 identical over 10 bases. CDR3 length equals 14 residues. The J segment lost 8 bases and the V segment lost 5 bases, leaving 7 bases of the junction unmatched. CDR3: CASSKERGGPTQYF. CDR3 DNA sequence: TGTGCCAGCAGTAAGGAGCGGGGGGGCCCTACGCAGTATTTT.

The chain carries TRBV10-3 and TRBJ1-1; TRBD1 might be the D (5 bases). This CDR3 spans 11 amino acids. Germline assignment: CDR1 ENHRY and CDR2 SYGVKD. Trimming took off 8 bases at V and 6 bases at J, with 10 bases between the two ends. As DNA, the CDR3 is TGTGCCATCTTTACGGGGGCTGAAGCTTTCTTT. Translated, it gives CAIFTGAEAFF.

The DNA of the CDR3 is TGCGCCACCAACCGGGGGGATGAAGAGACCCAGTACTTC. This codes for CATNRGDEETQYF. The gene calls are TRBV5-1 and TRBJ2-5; TRBD2 matches at 7 bases. The germline CDR1 and CDR2 sequences are SGHRS and YFSETQ. This CDR3 comprises 13 residues. J was trimmed by 3 bases and V by 9 bases; bases with no gene match: 8.

This clonotype was counted ten times or more. This chain links TRBV12-3 or TRBV12-4 with TRBJ1-1; 10 nucleotides align to TRBD1. J gave up 8 bases and V 1 base, and 7 bases lay outside the gene matches. CDR3 length: 15 amino acids. CDR3 loop: CASSLGATGGQEAFF. As DNA, the CDR3 is TGTGCCAGCAGTTTAGGGGCGACAGGGGGCCAGGAAGCTTTCTTT.

This clonotype was recorded many times. This chain uses TRBV12-3 or TRBV12-4 with TRBJ2-2; D gene ambiguous. V was shortened by 5 bases and J by 2 bases, with 6 bases between the two germline ends. The CDR3 has 13 amino acids. This chain's CDR3 is CASSAGNTGELFF. The CDR3 DNA reads TGTGCCAGCAGTGCTGGTAACACCGGGGAGCTGTTTTTT.

This clonotype was counted a few times. The chain couples TRBV12-3 or TRBV12-4 to TRBJ1-1, with TRBD1 identical over 7 bases. J gave up 1 base and V 5 bases, and 7 bases lay outside the gene matches. This CDR3 contains 15 residues. CDR3 nucleotide sequence: TGTGCCAGCAGTCGGCAGGGGGTCGGGAACACTGAAGCTTTCTTT. Translating gives CASSRQGVGNTEAFF.

J is TRBJ2-7 and V is TRBV11-2; 9 bases line up with TRBD2. CDR1 SGHAT and CDR2 FQNNGV come from the germline V gene. V dropped 4 bases and J dropped 0; count of bases not matched to a gene: 4. CDR3 size: 15 residues. CDR3 bases: TGTGCCAGCAGCTGGACTAGCGACAGCTCCTACGAGCAGTACTTC. Protein product: CASSWTSDSSYEQYF.